Included here is one T cell receptor beta chain sequence, with context. The data stem from a study of control samples from healthy donors and cancer patients. V was cut by 0 bases and J by 8 bases, with 19 bases left in between. CDR1 LGHNA and CDR2 YNFKEQ come from the germline V gene. The CDR3 has 16 amino acids. The protocol was immunoSEQ multiplex PCR, while the TCRdb copy is restricted to in-frame clones and leaves out a portion. This table holds 150,000 to 200,000 clones, about 91% found once. This clonotype originated in a woman aged 40 to 49 in good health. Sequenced: blood. This chain uses TRBV4-2 with TRBJ1-2; D remains ambiguous. CDR3 nucleotide sequence: TGTGCCAGCAGCCAAGATCAATCTTTCGGGGTGAGGGGCTACACCTTC. The encoded protein is CASSQDQSFGVRGYTF.